These 20 T cell receptor beta chains originate from one sample sequenced in a study of shared clonotypes between healthy human individuals. Repertoires were generated with immunoSEQ multiplex PCR, while TCRdb's copy carries only in-frame clones and drops some. This table has 1,500,000 or so clones, roughly 96% appearing once. The sequencing input was naive CD4+ T cells sorted from blood. Documented subset: CD45RA+ positively selected. The receptor set was obtained from a man between 25 and 39 years old in good health.

The chain couples TRBV19 to TRBJ1-5, with no clear D. Germline CDR1 is LNHDA and CDR2 is SQIVND (reference sequence). The V gene lost 5 bases and the J gene lost 0 bases, with 8 bases spanning the gap. CDR3 length equals 14 residues. In nucleotides, the CDR3 is TGTGCCAGTAGTTCCGGCCATAGCAATCAGCCCCAGCATTTT. It specifies CASSSGHSNQPQHF.

CDR3 bases: TGTGCCAGCAGTGACGGACTAGCGGGCGTATACAATGAGCAGTTCTTC. It translates to CASSDGLAGVYNEQFF. V is TRBV6-1 and J is TRBJ2-1; 11 bases map to TRBD2. The ends lost 3 bases at V and 4 bases at J; junction bases unmatched: 5. Germline V CDR1 and CDR2: MNHNS, SASEGT. CDR3 size: 16 residues.

The chain joins TRBV2 to TRBJ1-2, with a weak D call TRBD1 (5 bases). The V gene's germline CDR1 is SNHLY and CDR2 FYNNEI. V lost 4 bases, J lost 9 bases, and 18 bases lay in between. CDR3 length: 14 residues. In DNA form, the CDR3 reads TGTGCCAGCAGTGTCCTGGACAACAAAGCGAGCTACACCTTC. Translating it yields CASSVLDNKASYTF.

The CDR3 here is CASSQAPGTSSDGEQYF. The CDR3, as DNA: TGTGCCAGCAGCCAAGCCCCCGGGACTAGCTCAGACGGAGAGCAGTACTTC. This chain connects TRBV4-2 to TRBJ2-7; 9 bases line up with TRBD2. The CDR3 spans 17 residues. Per germline, CDR1 LGHNA and CDR2 YNFKEQ. J gave up 7 bases and V 1 base, and 14 bases lay outside the gene matches.

The rearrangement links TRBV18 to TRBJ2-7; 7 positions match TRBD1. CDR3 length: 13 residues. V gave up 2 bases and J gave up 6 bases; unmatched junction bases: 4. From germline, CDR1 is KGHSH and CDR2 LQKENI. CDR3 sequence: CASSPNTGVEQYF. The CDR3 DNA sequence: TGTGCCAGCTCACCAAATACAGGGGTCGAGCAGTACTTC. Using reference TRBV18 and TRBJ2-7 for the parts outside the CDR3, the full variable domain is NAGVMQNPRHLVRRRGQEARLRCSPMKGHSHVYWYRQLPEEGLKFMVYLQKENIIDESGMPKERFSAEFPKEGPSILRIQQVVRGDSAAYFCASSPNTGVEQYFGPGTRLTVT.

This chain connects TRBV28 to TRBJ2-7, with TRBD2 as a possible D gene (5 bases). This CDR3 region has 15 residues. The germline CDR1 and CDR2 sequences are MDHEN and SYDVKM. Trimming removed 5 bases from V and 4 bases from J, with 18 bases in between. DNA of the CDR3: TGTGCCAGCAGTCTCCCCCGGGGTCTGTGGTACGAGCAGTACTTC. This encodes CASSLPRGLWYEQYF.

The chain couples TRBV28 to TRBJ1-2, with D perhaps TRBD1 (6 bases). Germline-derived CDR1 and CDR2 are MDHEN and SYDVKM. This CDR3 is built from 13 residues. The ends were cut back, 0 bases at V and 11 bases at J, with 13 bases in the middle. The DNA for the CDR3 is TGTGCCAGCAGTTTATGGACGGACAGAAGGTACACCTTC. It translates to CASSLWTDRRYTF.

A word on this clone: The same CDR3 can be traced to other DNA sequences in this sample. V and J are TRBV7-9 and TRBJ1-3, with D unresolved. V was cut by 0 bases and J by 0 bases, with 0 bases left in between. This CDR3 has 13 amino acids. Germline lookup yields CDR1 SEHNR and CDR2 FQNEAQ (reference sequence). The CDR3 DNA sequence: TGTGCCAGCAGCTTAGCCTCTGGAAACACCATATATTTT. The encoded protein is CASSLASGNTIYF.

This clone was seen only once. The rearrangement links TRBV28 to TRBJ2-3; D is perhaps TRBD2 (6 bases). This CDR3 has 15 residues. V was shortened by 2 bases and J by 0 bases, with 9 bases between the two germline ends. Germline CDR1 reads MDHEN; CDR2 reads SYDVKM. In nucleotides, the CDR3 is TGTGCCAGCAGTTTACGGGCGGGGAGCACAGATACGCAGTATTTT. Protein: CASSLRAGSTDTQYF. The variable domain in full, with the rest retrieved from reference TRBV28 and TRBJ2-3, is DVKVTQSSRYLVKRTGEKVFLECVQDMDHENMFWYRQDPGLGLRLIYFSYDVKMKEKGDIPEGYSVSREKKERFSLILESASTNQTSMYLCASSLRAGSTDTQYFGPGTRLTVL.

The chain recombines TRBV18 with TRBJ2-5, with TRBD1 identical over 9 bases. Germline assignment: CDR1 KGHSH and CDR2 LQKENI. Losses at the gene ends were 3 bases for V and 6 bases for J; bases not matched to a gene: 11. The CDR3 contains 16 residues. The CDR3 loop reads CASSPLRGDRAQTQYF. DNA of the CDR3: TGTGCCAGCTCACCGCTAAGGGGGGACAGGGCCCAGACCCAGTACTTC. The full variable domain, in which reference TRBV18 and TRBJ2-5 provide the parts outside the CDR3, is NAGVMQNPRHLVRRRGQEARLRCSPMKGHSHVYWYRQLPEEGLKFMVYLQKENIIDESGMPKERFSAEFPKEGPSILRIQQVVRGDSAAYFCASSPLRGDRAQTQYFGPGTRLLVL.

A single count supports this clone. The chain employs TRBV18 and TRBJ2-1; 8 bases are a match to TRBD1. This CDR3 has 15 amino acids. V gave up 0 bases and J gave up 6 bases; unmatched junction bases: 4. Looked up from germline, CDR1 is KGHSH and CDR2 is LQKENI. The CDR3 loop is CASSPPKQGVNEQFF. Written as DNA, the CDR3 is TGTGCCAGCTCACCACCCAAACAGGGGGTCAATGAGCAGTTCTTC.

V is TRBV10-1 and J is TRBJ2-2; 7 bases line up with TRBD1. Germline V gene sequence: CDR1 WNHNN, CDR2 SYGVQD (reference sequence). The length of the CDR3 is 16 residues. V lost 4 bases and J lost 4; bases outside the gene matches: 9. CDR3 DNA sequence: TGCGCCAGCAGTGCCGAACAGGGGTCGGGCACCGGGGAGCTGTTTTTT. As protein: CASSAEQGSGTGELFF.

V is TRBV2 and J is TRBJ1-4; 7 bases line up with TRBD1. Germline-derived CDR1 and CDR2 are SNHLY and FYNNEI. This CDR3 has 14 amino acids. Losses at the gene ends were 6 bases for V and 8 bases for J; bases not matched to a gene: 9. CDR3 residues: CASRRDSSNEKLFF. CDR3 nucleotides: TGTGCCAGCAGAAGGGACAGTTCGAACGAAAAACTGTTTTTT.

As DNA, the CDR3 is TGTGCCAGCAGTTTACTAGCGGGAGAGTACAATGAGCAGTTCTTC. Translating gives CASSLLAGEYNEQFF. This rearrangement joins TRBV2 to TRBJ2-1; TRBD2 matches at 11 bases. With V trimmed by 5 bases and J by 4 bases, 4 bases remained unmatched. The CDR3 is made up of 15 amino acids. CDR1 and CDR2 (germline): SNHLY, FYNNEI.

This chain links TRBV6-5 with TRBJ2-3; D unclear. Per germline, CDR1 MNHEY and CDR2 SVGAGI. Trimming left V 4 bases short and J 0 bases short, with 8 bases between. This CDR3 has 14 residues. Written as DNA, the CDR3 is TGTGCCAGCAGTTCCCCGGACAGCACAGATACGCAGTATTTT. Translating gives CASSSPDSTDTQYF.

This sequence joins TRBV7-2 and TRBJ2-5; 7 nucleotides line up with TRBD1. V trimming: 4 bases; J trimming: 3 bases; junction bases outside the gene matches: 2. Germline assignment: CDR1 SGHTA and CDR2 FQGNSA. The CDR3 runs to 13 residues. The CDR3 is CASSYGTEETQYF. CDR3 DNA: TGTGCCAGCAGCTATGGGACAGAAGAGACCCAGTACTTC. Full variable domain (remainder filled in from reference TRBV7-2 and TRBJ2-5): GAGVSQSPSNKVTEKGKDVELRCDPISGHTALYWYRQSLGQGLEFLIYFQGNSAPDKSGLPSDRFSAERTGGSVSTLTIQRTQQEDSAVYLCASSYGTEETQYFGPGTRLLVL.

The CDR3 sequence: CASRTSSISYNEQFF. CDR3 coding DNA: TGTGCCAGCCGGACTAGTTCAATCTCCTACAATGAGCAGTTCTTC. V and J are TRBV2 and TRBJ2-1; 7 nucleotides agree with TRBD2. Germline CDR1 SNHLY, CDR2 FYNNEI. The trim removed 8 bases at V and 0 bases at J, leaving 7 bases unmatched. This CDR3 has 15 residues. Full variable domain (missing parts from reference TRBV2 and TRBJ2-1): EPEVTQTPSHQVTQMGQEVILRCVPISNHLYFYWYRQILGQKVEFLVSFYNNEISEKSEIFDDQFSVERPDGSNFTLKIRSTKLEDSAMYFCASRTSSISYNEQFFGPGTRLTVL.

On this clone: This same CDR3 is encoded by further DNA sequences in the sample. The gene calls are TRBV28 and TRBJ2-2, with D tentatively TRBD1 (6 bases). This CDR3 has 12 residues. The V end lost 6 bases, the J end lost 5 bases, and 7 bases lay between the germline ends. Looked up from germline, CDR1 is MDHEN and CDR2 is SYDVKM. CDR3 amino acids: CASRTGTGELFF. CDR3 in DNA: TGTGCCAGCAGAACAGGGACCGGGGAGCTGTTTTTT.

V and J are TRBV27 and TRBJ2-6, with D perhaps TRBD1 or TRBD2 (5 bases each). V was cut by 1 base and J by 6 bases, with 7 bases left in between. CDR3 size: 14 residues. Germline V gene data show CDR1 as MNHEY and CDR2 as SMNVEV (reference sequence). The CDR3 reads CASSLFGAANVLTF. CDR3 bases: TGTGCCAGCAGTTTATTCGGGGCGGCCAACGTCCTGACTTTC.

This chain links TRBV14 with TRBJ2-1; D might be TRBD2 (5 bases). V was pared by 0 bases and J by 7 bases, with 13 bases between. The CDR3 sequence is 15 residues long. CDR1 is SGHDN, CDR2 FVKESK, per germline. The CDR3 sequence: CASSQEGKVANEQFF. The CDR3 nucleotides read TGTGCCAGCAGCCAAGAGGGGAAGGTAGCGAATGAGCAGTTCTTC.